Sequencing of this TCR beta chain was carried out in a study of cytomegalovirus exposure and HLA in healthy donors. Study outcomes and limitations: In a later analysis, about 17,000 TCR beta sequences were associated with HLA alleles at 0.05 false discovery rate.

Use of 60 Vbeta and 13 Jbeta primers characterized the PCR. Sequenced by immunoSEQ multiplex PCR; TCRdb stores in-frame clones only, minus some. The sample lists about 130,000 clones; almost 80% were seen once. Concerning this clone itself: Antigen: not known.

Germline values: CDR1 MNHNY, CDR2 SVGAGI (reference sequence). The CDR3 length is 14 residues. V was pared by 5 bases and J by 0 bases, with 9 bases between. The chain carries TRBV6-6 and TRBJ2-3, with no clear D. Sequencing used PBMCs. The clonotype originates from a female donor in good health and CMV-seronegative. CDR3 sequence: CASSLPSSTDTQYF. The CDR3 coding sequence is TGTGCCAGCAGTCTCCCGTCGAGCACAGATACGCAGTATTTT.